This passage covers 29 T cell receptor beta chains from one sample sequenced in a study of blood T cell repertoires in COVID-19 (dated by TCRdb to the early 2020s). Libraries were built with the immunoSEQ multiplex PCR assay. TCRdb holds this immuneACCESS table with in-frame rearrangements only. Some clones are missing; in checked studies, unresolved V genes explain under half, and the rest has no known cause. In this sample the table shows some 350,000 clones, roughly 90% of which occur a single time. Approximately 6.2% of the sample rests with the top ten. The specimen sequenced was peripheral blood. The receptors shown here come from a man between 18 and 29 years old with active or convalescent COVID-19.

The chain links TRBV19 to TRBJ1-1; 8 bases align to TRBD1. Germline loops: CDR1 LNHDA, CDR2 SQIVND (reference sequence). V lost 6 bases, J lost 5 bases, and 11 bases stayed unmatched. The CDR3 length is 15 residues. Here the CDR3 reads CASRRVSGGRTEAFF. CDR3 nucleotide sequence: TGTGCCAGTAGAAGAGTGTCAGGGGGCAGGACTGAAGCTTTCTTT. The whole variable domain, filled in from reference TRBV19 and TRBJ1-1, reads DGGITQSPKYLFRKEGQNVTLSCEQNLNHDAMYWYRQDPGQGLRLIYYSQIVNDFQKGDIAEGYSVSREKKESFPLTVTSAQKNPTAFYLCASRRVSGGRTEAFFGQGTRLTVV.

The chain is built from TRBV7-9 and TRBJ1-1, with unresolved D. Germline V gene data show CDR1 as SEHNR and CDR2 as FQNEAQ (reference sequence). This CDR3 comprises 16 residues. V gave up 2 bases and J gave up 0 bases, with 13 bases separating them. CDR3 in DNA: TGTGCCAGCAGCTTACCGAAAGAGACACTGAACACTGAAGCTTTCTTT. Translated: CASSLPKETLNTEAFF.

This clone was counted a single time. The rearrangement joins TRBV6-5 to TRBJ2-1; tentative D call: TRBD1 (6 bases). This CDR3 spans 15 amino acids. The ends were cut back, 4 bases at V and 1 base at J, with 11 bases in the middle. The V gene's germline CDR1 is MNHEY and CDR2 SVGAGI. The CDR3 coding sequence is TGTGCCAGCAGTTCAGGGGCGTGGTCCTACAATGAGCAGTTCTTC. Amino acids: CASSSGAWSYNEQFF.

J is TRBJ2-1 and V is TRBV4-1; 8 bases align to TRBD2. This CDR3 spans 16 amino acids. The ends lost 0 bases at V and 9 bases at J; junction bases unmatched: 10. Germline values: CDR1 MGHRA, CDR2 YSYEKL. CDR3 DNA sequence: TGCGCCAGCAGCCAAGATACGAGCGGGAGAAGGAGTGAGCAGTTCTTC. It translates to CASSQDTSGRRSEQFF.

DNA for the CDR3: TGTGCCAGCAGCTTAGGTTGGACTAGCGGGGGGGCCGGGGAGACCCAGTACTTC. Its translation is CASSLGWTSGGAGETQYF. The V gene is TRBV7-7, the J gene TRBJ2-5; 15 nucleotides align to TRBD2. The ends lost 1 base at V and 5 bases at J; junction bases unmatched: 8. Germline lookup yields CDR1 SSHAT and CDR2 FNYEAQ (reference sequence). The CDR3 is made up of 18 amino acids.

Ten or more counts support this clone. The V call is TRBV2, the J call TRBJ1-6, with a tentative D call TRBD1 (6 bases). Germline-derived CDR1 and CDR2 are SNHLY and FYNNEI. CDR3 length: 15 residues. V was trimmed by 7 bases and J by 8 bases, leaving 18 bases between them. CDR3 nucleotides: TGTGCCAGCATGACAGGTCGAGGTTTGGATTCACCCCTCCACTTT. Translating it yields CASMTGRGLDSPLHF.

This chain links TRBV15 with TRBJ2-2, with a weak D call TRBD1 (5 bases). V shed 2 bases and J shed 6 bases, with 10 bases lying between them. The CDR3 spans 14 residues. Per germline, CDR1 LNHNV and CDR2 YYDKDF (reference sequence). In DNA, the CDR3 is TGTGCCACCAGCAGATTTAAACAGGCCGGGGAGCTGTTTTTT. It codes for CATSRFKQAGELFF.

The chain carries TRBV3-1 (or the pseudogene TRBV3-2) and TRBJ2-5, with D perhaps matching TRBD2 (5 bases). CDR3 length equals 14 residues. Germline values: CDR1 LGHDT, CDR2 YNNKEL (reference sequence). V shed 6 bases and J shed 0 bases, with 11 bases lying between them. The CDR3 is CASSKGLNQETQYF. CDR3 nucleotides: TGTGCCAGCAGTAAAGGACTTAACCAAGAGACCCAGTACTTC.

The rearrangement joins TRBV5-4 to TRBJ2-7, with 9 bases aligning to TRBD2. Germline CDR1 is SGHNT and CDR2 is YYREEE (reference sequence). The CDR3 is 15 amino acids. V was pared by 5 bases and J by 4 bases, with 10 bases of the junction left unmatched. The CDR3 here is CASSSTSGLAYEQYF. The DNA of the CDR3 is TGTGCCAGCAGTTCCACGTCGGGACTAGCTTACGAGCAGTACTTC.

In this sample, this clone turned up once. The chain has TRBV7-2 and TRBJ1-1; D might be TRBD1 (5 bases). Looked up from germline, CDR1 is SGHTA and CDR2 is FQGNSA. Trimming cost V 6 bases and J 0 bases, with 14 bases left between them. The CDR3 is 15 residues long. The CDR3 loop reads CASSRGGGLNTEAFF. The CDR3 region has the DNA TGTGCCAGCAGTCGGGGTGGGGGGTTGAACACTGAAGCTTTCTTT. The entire variable domain, with the rest obtained from reference TRBV7-2 and TRBJ1-1, is as follows: GAGVSQSPSNKVTEKGKDVELRCDPISGHTALYWYRQSLGQGLEFLIYFQGNSAPDKSGLPSDRFSAERTGGSVSTLTIQRTQQEDSAVYLCASSRGGGLNTEAFFGQGTRLTVV.

The rearrangement links TRBV9 to TRBJ2-5; 10 bases fit TRBD2. Germline V lookup: CDR1 SGDLS, CDR2 YYNGEE. Trimming cost V 2 bases and J 5 bases; bases outside gene matches: 9. The CDR3 sequence is 16 residues long. CDR3 sequence reads: CASSVRSGRAMETQYF. CDR3 coding DNA: TGTGCCAGCAGCGTTCGGAGCGGGAGGGCCATGGAGACCCAGTACTTC.

This chain joins TRBV27 and TRBJ2-1, with D unclear. From germline, CDR1 is MNHEY and CDR2 SMNVEV (reference sequence). V gave up 3 bases and J gave up 3 bases, with 9 bases separating them. CDR3 length: 14 amino acids. CDR3 sequence: CASSFSGSYNEQFF. The CDR3 DNA reads TGTGCCAGCAGTTTTTCCGGTAGCTACAATGAGCAGTTCTTC.

The chain combines TRBV6-2 or TRBV6-3 with TRBJ1-5; D ambiguous. Looked up from germline, CDR1 is MNHEY and CDR2 is SVGEGT. This CDR3 has 15 amino acids. Trimming left V 2 bases short and J 0 bases short, with 8 bases between. CDR3 region: CASSYDSYSNQPQHF. In DNA form, the CDR3 reads TGTGCCAGCAGTTACGACTCTTATAGCAATCAGCCCCAGCATTTT.

V and J are TRBV7-3 and TRBJ2-3, with D tentatively TRBD1 (5 bases). Deletions cut 5 bases from V and 4 bases from J, with 16 bases between. The CDR3 is 15 residues long. From germline, CDR1 is SGHTA and CDR2 FQGTGA. In nucleotides, the CDR3 is TGTGCCAGCAGCCAAAACTTTCAGGGCCCAGATACGCAGTATTTT. It specifies CASSQNFQGPDTQYF.

The V and J genes are TRBV6-2 or TRBV6-3 and TRBJ2-7; D is unresolved. The V gene lost 5 bases and the J gene lost 3 bases, with 5 bases spanning the gap. CDR3 length equals 11 residues. CDR1 MNHEY and CDR2 SVGEGT come from the germline V gene. The CDR3: CASSTVYEQYF. CDR3 DNA: TGTGCCAGCAGTACAGTCTACGAGCAGTACTTC.

The chain joins TRBV4-1 to TRBJ1-5; 8 nucleotides line up with TRBD1. The CDR3 length is 16 residues. The V gene end was trimmed by 1 base and the J gene end by 4 bases; junction bases not matched to a gene: 6. Germline-derived CDR1 and CDR2 are MGHRA and YSYEKL. CDR3 amino acids: CASSQGQRTGNQPQHF. The CDR3 DNA sequence: TGCGCCAGCAGCCAAGGACAAAGGACAGGGAATCAGCCCCAGCATTTT.

The chain uses TRBV7-3 and TRBJ2-1; TRBD2 is a possible D gene (5 bases). V gave up 5 bases and J gave up 10 bases, with 21 bases separating them. This CDR3 spans 15 amino acids. CDR1 is SGHTA, CDR2 FQGTGA, per germline. CDR3 loop: CASSPNGGLADEQFF. The CDR3 bases are TGTGCCAGCAGCCCAAACGGCGGGCTAGCAGACGAGCAGTTCTTC.

The rearrangement uses TRBV27 and TRBJ2-7; 10 bases are a match to TRBD1. Trimming at V came to 6 bases and at J to 7 bases, leaving 12 bases not matched to a gene. Looked up from germline, CDR1 is MNHEY and CDR2 is SMNVEV (reference sequence). CDR3 length: 15 residues. CDR3 region: CASSRWDRGTGEQYF. The CDR3 nucleotides read TGTGCCAGCAGCCGATGGGACAGGGGAACGGGAGAGCAGTACTTC.

This clone was observed a single time. The rearrangement joins TRBV10-1 to TRBJ1-1; D not resolved. The V end lost 3 bases, the J end lost 3 bases, and 8 bases lay between the germline ends. The germline gives CDR1 WNHNN, CDR2 SYGVQD (reference sequence). This CDR3 has 13 residues. CDR3 bases: TGCGCCAGCAGTGATGCAGTCCACACTGAAGCTTTCTTT. This gives the protein CASSDAVHTEAFF.

V gene TRBV9 combines with J gene TRBJ2-5, with 11 bases lining up with TRBD2. Trimming at V came to 4 bases and at J to 4 bases, leaving 9 bases not matched to a gene. Germline lookup yields CDR1 SGDLS and CDR2 YYNGEE. This CDR3 spans 16 amino acids. CDR3 nucleotides: TGTGCCAGCAGCCTCGAACTAGCGGGAGACCTAGAGACCCAGTACTTC. It encodes CASSLELAGDLETQYF. The whole variable domain, remainder taken from reference TRBV9 and TRBJ2-5, is DSGVTQTPKHLITATGQRVTLRCSPRSGDLSVYWYQQSLDQGLQFLIQYYNGEERAKGNILERFSAQQFPDLHSELNLSSLELGDSALYFCASSLELAGDLETQYFGPGTRLLVL.

The chain carries TRBV7-9 and TRBJ1-4; weak D call: TRBD1 (5 bases). Per the germline V gene, CDR1 is SEHNR and CDR2 is FQNEAQ (reference sequence). Between the trimmed V and J ends, which lost 6 bases and 5 bases, there was a span of 13 bases. The CDR3 runs 14 residues. This CDR3 is CASRPGGENEKLFF. DNA for the CDR3: TGTGCCAGCAGGCCCGGGGGGGAGAATGAAAAACTGTTTTTT.

This chain uses TRBV2 with TRBJ1-2; 7 bases are shared with TRBD1. The CDR3 consists of 17 residues. Germline assignment: CDR1 SNHLY and CDR2 FYNNEI. Losses at the gene ends were 7 bases for V and 0 bases for J; bases not matched to a gene: 14. Here the CDR3 DNA reads TGTGCCAGCACCGGAGACCCTGACAGGGCTACTAACTATGGCTACACCTTC. Its translation is CASTGDPDRATNYGYTF.

This clone has more than one count but fewer than ten. The genes are TRBV25-1 and TRBJ1-6; 7 bases fit TRBD1. Germline CDR1 reads MGHDK; CDR2 reads SYGVNS. V trimming: 7 bases; J trimming: 16 bases; junction bases outside the gene matches: 13. The CDR3 has 13 residues. CDR3 protein: CASNNDRAGPLHF. CDR3 bases: TGTGCCAGCAACAACGACAGGGCCGGGCCTCTCCACTTT.

The CDR3 reads CASRHSDEQYF. DNA for the CDR3: TGCGCCAGCAGGCACTCGGACGAGCAGTACTTC. J is TRBJ2-7 and V is TRBV10-2; D gene ambiguous. Germline V gene sequence: CDR1 WSHSY, CDR2 SAAADI. The V end was cut by 6 bases, the J end by 5 bases, with 8 bases between. The CDR3 spans 11 residues.

The chain couples TRBV27 to TRBJ1-5, with a weak D call TRBD1 (5 bases). The CDR3 length is 17 residues. Trimming left V 2 bases short and J 0 bases short, with 14 bases between. Germline V gives CDR1 MNHEY, CDR2 SMNVEV (reference sequence). The CDR3 protein is CASSLRFTGISNQPQHF. For the CDR3, the DNA is TGTGCCAGCAGTTTACGTTTTACAGGTATTAGCAATCAGCCCCAGCATTTT.

The chain joins TRBV6-2 or TRBV6-3 to TRBJ1-1, with D hard to call. Germline CDR1 MNHEY, CDR2 SVGEGT. This CDR3 is built from 15 residues. Trimming took 2 bases from V and 5 from J, leaving 15 bases between them. CDR3 amino acids: CASSYIGSSETEAFF. In nucleotides, the CDR3 is TGTGCCAGCAGTTACATCGGTTCGTCGGAGACTGAAGCTTTCTTT.

This chain joins TRBV14 and TRBJ2-1; D remains unclear. Trimming left V 5 bases short and J 7 bases short, with 9 bases between. Germline CDR1 SGHDN, CDR2 FVKESK. The CDR3 covers 12 residues. As DNA, the CDR3 is TGTGCCAGCAGCTCAGGTCCTAATGAGCAGTTCTTC. This encodes CASSSGPNEQFF.

The V gene is TRBV19, the J gene TRBJ1-1; no clear D. Trimming shortened V by 4 bases and J by 6 bases, and 18 bases separated the two germline ends. Germline V gene data show CDR1 as LNHDA and CDR2 as SQIVND (reference sequence). The CDR3 length is 15 residues. The CDR3 region has the DNA TGTGCCAGTAGTACCCCTATTCCGGGTTGGGCTGAAGCTTTCTTT. As protein: CASSTPIPGWAEAFF.

The V and J genes are TRBV7-9 and TRBJ2-7, with 9 bases matching TRBD2. Unmatched junction bases numbered 12, after V lost 7 bases and J lost 2 bases. This CDR3 comprises 16 residues. Germline V lookup: CDR1 SEHNR, CDR2 FQNEAQ (reference sequence). Here the CDR3 DNA reads TGTGCCAGCATGCCCCTATTCGCTAGCGGGACCTACGAGCAGTACTTC. Translation gives CASMPLFASGTYEQYF.